This entry is about one TCR beta chain. The data were taken from a study of identifying expanded T cells in peripheral blood. Germline values: CDR1 LNHNV, CDR2 YYDKDF (reference sequence). The ends were cut back, 0 bases at V and 6 bases at J, with 12 bases in the middle. CDR3 length: 15 residues. Clones were sequenced by immunoSEQ multiplex PCR, and TCRdb holds only the in-frame ones, with some missing. The table has more than 80,000 clones, about 87% seen once. Collection occurred without any documented infections or immune events in donors. This receptor was taken from a person aged 18 to 75 in good health. Sequences were obtained from blood. This chain links TRBV15 with TRBJ1-3; D is unclear. The CDR3 nucleotides are TGTGCCACCAGCAGAGATGAACCCAGGACAAACACCATATATTTT. It yields the protein CATSRDEPRTNTIYF.